The 22 T cell receptor beta chains below come from one sample, sequenced in a study of cytotoxic CD8 clonotypes in ibrutinib-treated CLL. Clones were sequenced by immunoSEQ multiplex PCR, and TCRdb holds only the in-frame ones, with some missing. This table holds tens of thousands of clones, approximately 71% found once. Here the sequenced sample was PBMCs, taken after 12 months of ibrutinib treatment. The receptors come from a human donor with chronic lymphocytic leukemia.

This clone was counted a single time. The CDR3 DNA reads as TGCGCCAGCAGCCCGGGGGGACCGGTCGCGAACACCGGGGAGCTGTTTTTT. Residues: CASSPGGPVANTGELFF. V is TRBV5-1 and J is TRBJ2-2; TRBD2 matches at 7 bases. V gave up 4 bases and J gave up 0 bases; unmatched junction bases: 9. The CDR3 spans 17 residues. Germline CDR1 is SGHRS and CDR2 is YFSETQ.

The rearrangement links TRBV7-2 to TRBJ1-4; D might be TRBD1 (5 bases). This CDR3 is built from 16 residues. V was trimmed by 5 bases and J by 7 bases, leaving 20 bases between them. Germline V gene lookup returns CDR1 SGHTA and CDR2 FQGNSA. CDR3 nucleotide sequence: TGTGCCAGCAGCCCGAGGGGCCCCCGGGTCGGTGAAAAACTGTTTTTT. Translating gives CASSPRGPRVGEKLFF. The full variable domain, in which reference TRBV7-2 and TRBJ1-4 provide the parts outside the CDR3, is GAGVSQSPSNKVTEKGKDVELRCDPISGHTALYWYRQSLGQGLEFLIYFQGNSAPDKSGLPSDRFSAERTGGSVSTLTIQRTQQEDSAVYLCASSPRGPRVGEKLFFGSGTQLSVL.

This chain connects TRBV11-2 to TRBJ2-7; TRBD1 or TRBD2 may be the D gene (5 bases each). The germline V gene has CDR1 SGHAT and CDR2 FQNNGV. CDR3 length: 11 residues. The V gene lost 4 bases and the J gene lost 7 bases, with 8 bases spanning the gap. The CDR3 DNA sequence: TGTGCCAGCAGCTCGGGACCTGAGCAGTACTTC. Translated: CASSSGPEQYF.

The V gene is TRBV14, the J gene TRBJ2-5; TRBD2 aligns across 14 bases. Germline V gene data show CDR1 as SGHDN and CDR2 as FVKESK. V was clipped by 6 bases and J by 1 base; unmatched bases: 10. This CDR3 has 18 amino acids. The CDR3 sequence: CASRQTSGRASSQETQYF. CDR3 nucleotide sequence: TGTGCCAGCAGGCAGACTAGCGGGAGGGCTTCATCCCAAGAGACCCAGTACTTC.

CDR3 in DNA: TGTGCCATCACGGGGGAATCCGGGTCAGATACGCAGTATTTT. Translated: CAITGESGSDTQYF. This rearrangement joins TRBV10-3 to TRBJ2-3; a weak D match, TRBD2 (6 bases). V was shortened by 7 bases and J by 4 bases, with 15 bases between the two germline ends. CDR3 length: 14 amino acids. The germline V gene has CDR1 ENHRY and CDR2 SYGVKD.

The chain joins TRBV27 to TRBJ2-3, with 10 bases matching TRBD2. The length of the CDR3 is 16 residues. Germline CDR1 and CDR2: MNHEY and SMNVEV (reference sequence). V lost 5 bases to trimming and J lost 0 bases; unmatched junction nucleotides: 5. CDR3 DNA sequence: TGTGCCAGCAGTATTAGCGGGAGGTGGAGCACAGATACGCAGTATTTT. It is translated as CASSISGRWSTDTQYF.

This chain uses TRBV7-9 with TRBJ2-7, with 11 positions matching TRBD2. The ends lost 2 bases at V and 2 bases at J; junction bases unmatched: 8. The V gene's germline CDR1 is SEHNR and CDR2 FQNEAQ (reference sequence). The CDR3 loop spans 17 amino acids. The CDR3 loop is CASSLMLTSGAPYEQYF. CDR3 nucleotides: TGTGCCAGCAGCTTAATGCTGACTAGCGGGGCCCCCTACGAGCAGTACTTC.

The chain carries TRBV5-1 and TRBJ2-7, with D maybe TRBD1 (6 bases). This CDR3 is 15 amino acids long. Germline loops: CDR1 SGHRS, CDR2 YFSETQ. Trimming left V 0 bases short and J 5 bases short, with 15 bases between. The CDR3 region has the DNA TGCGCCAGCAGCTTGGTTGGCAGGGGTAACGACGAGCAGTACTTC. This encodes CASSLVGRGNDEQYF.

The rearrangement joins TRBV2 to TRBJ1-1; TRBD1 matches 10 bases. From germline, CDR1 is SNHLY and CDR2 FYNNEI. The J segment lost 0 bases and the V segment lost 2 bases, leaving 3 bases of the junction unmatched. The CDR3 has 16 amino acids. The chain's CDR3 is CASSERDRGVNTEAFF. In DNA, the CDR3 is TGTGCCAGCAGTGAAAGGGACAGGGGAGTGAACACTGAAGCTTTCTTT.

The chain links TRBV6-5 to TRBJ2-7; no definite D call. The V gene's germline CDR1 is MNHEY and CDR2 SVGAGI. Trimming pared 6 bases from V and 1 base from J, leaving 1 base between. This CDR3 has 10 amino acids. This CDR3 reads CASRSYEQYF. CDR3 coding DNA: TGTGCCAGCAGATCCTACGAGCAGTACTTC.

In this sample, this clone turned up a few times. At one end the junction does not follow the germline gene, possibly because of a read error. The chain recombines TRBV2 with TRBJ2-7; D may be TRBD1 (7 bases). This CDR3 is built from 13 residues. Germline values: CDR1 SNHLY, CDR2 FYNNEI. CDR3 in DNA: TGTGCTAGCAGGGGGGACAAAACCTACGAGCAGTACTTC. Its translation: CASRGDKTYEQYF.

This clone was detected a few times. V gene TRBV7-6 combines with J gene TRBJ2-7; a possible D gene is TRBD2 (5 bases). Germline assignment: CDR1 SGHVS and CDR2 FNYEAQ. The CDR3 contains 15 residues. Deletions cut 1 base from V and 3 bases from J, with 13 bases between. CDR3 in amino acids: CASSLDELVSYEQYF. CDR3 sequence (DNA): TGTGCCAGCAGCTTAGACGAACTAGTGAGCTACGAGCAGTACTTC.

The J gene is TRBJ2-1, the V gene TRBV10-2; 8 bases line up with TRBD1. CDR1 is WSHSY, CDR2 SAAADI, per germline. The CDR3 has 16 residues. V shed 9 bases and J 0 bases; nucleotides not matched to a gene: 10. For the CDR3, the DNA is TGCGCCAGTACACTAAGGACAGGGAGCTCCTACAATGAGCAGTTCTTC. This sequence encodes CASTLRTGSSYNEQFF.

V usage is TRBV29-1 and J usage is TRBJ1-4; D remains unclear. CDR1 and CDR2 (germline): SQVTM, ANQGSEA. The CDR3 sequence is 10 residues long. V was shortened by 5 bases and J by 11 bases, with 9 bases between the two germline ends. This CDR3 reads CSVLESKLFF. CDR3 nucleotides: TGCAGCGTTTTAGAGAGCAAACTGTTTTTT.

The chain recombines TRBV6-1 with TRBJ2-3; TRBD1 matches at 10 bases. This CDR3 contains 13 residues. J gave up 6 bases and V 10 bases, and 7 bases lay outside the gene matches. Germline V gene data show CDR1 as MNHNS and CDR2 as SASEGT. DNA for the CDR3: TGTGCCAACCAGGGGACAGGGGATGATACGCAGTATTTT. Residues: CANQGTGDDTQYF.

In DNA, the CDR3 is TGCGCCAGCAGCTTGCTGTTAGGGGGAGAGACCCAGTACTTC. It translates to CASSLLLGGETQYF. The chain combines TRBV5-1 with TRBJ2-5, with D perhaps matching TRBD1 (6 bases). Per the germline V gene, CDR1 is SGHRS and CDR2 is YFSETQ. Trimming left V 1 base short and J 4 bases short, with 11 bases between. This CDR3 is 14 amino acids long.

The chain uses TRBV4-1 and TRBJ1-1, with D uncertain. V dropped 0 bases and J dropped 9 bases, with 8 bases sitting between them. Germline V gene sequence: CDR1 MGHRA, CDR2 YSYEKL. The CDR3 extends over 12 amino acids. The CDR3 here is CASSQDGGKAFF. In nucleotides, the CDR3 is TGCGCCAGCAGCCAAGATGGAGGGAAAGCTTTCTTT.

The chain carries TRBV30 and TRBJ1-1; no clear D gene. Germline CDR1 is GTSNPN and CDR2 is SVGIG (reference sequence). Trimming cost V 0 bases and J 1 base, with 15 bases left between them. This CDR3 is 16 amino acids long. Here the CDR3 reads CAWSVRSARSNTEAFF. CDR3 nucleotide sequence: TGTGCCTGGAGTGTACGATCGGCAAGGTCGAACACTGAAGCTTTCTTT. Supplemented by reference TRBV30 and TRBJ1-1, the full variable domain reads SQTIHQWPATLVQPVGSPLSLECTVEGTSNPNLYWYRQAAGRGLQLLFYSVGIGQISSEVPQNLSASRPQDRQFILSSKKLLLSDSGFYLCAWSVRSARSNTEAFFGQGTRLTVV.

The chain joins TRBV11-3 to TRBJ2-7; the D is unclear. Germline V gene lookup returns CDR1 SGHNT and CDR2 YENEEA. This CDR3 contains 14 residues. V was cut by 0 bases and J by 0 bases, with 6 bases left in between. CDR3 sequence: CASSLDPNSYEQYF. In DNA, the CDR3 is TGTGCCAGCAGCTTAGATCCTAACTCCTACGAGCAGTACTTC.

The chain recombines TRBV29-1 with TRBJ2-1; 7 bases align to TRBD1. Germline V gene lookup returns CDR1 SQVTM and CDR2 ANQGSEA. V lost 7 bases, J lost 5 bases, and 2 bases stayed unmatched. This CDR3 is 11 amino acids long. CDR3 coding DNA: TGCAGCGCGGGACAGAACAATGAGCAGTTCTTC. Translated: CSAGQNNEQFF.

The chain links TRBV6-1 to TRBJ1-2; the D is unclear. The length of the CDR3 is 12 residues. V was shortened by 6 bases and J by 9 bases, with 14 bases between the two germline ends. From germline, CDR1 is MNHNS and CDR2 SASEGT. In DNA, the CDR3 is TGTGCCAGCAGGTCGAACACTCTACGCTACACCTTC. Translation: CASRSNTLRYTF.

The J gene is TRBJ1-2, the V gene TRBV6-1; 7 bases map to TRBD1. V gave up 3 bases and J gave up 13 bases; unmatched junction bases: 17. The CDR3 spans 15 residues. Germline loops: CDR1 MNHNS, CDR2 SASEGT. CDR3 sequence: CASSEGEDRTGGCTF. In nucleotides, the CDR3 is TGTGCCAGCAGTGAGGGAGAGGACAGGACGGGTGGGTGCACCTTC.